Each of the 6 T cell receptor beta chains below was sequenced from the same sample in a study of neoadjuvant anti-PD-1 for oral cavity cancer. Some clones are missing from TCRdb's copy, which holds only in-frame ones; the method was immunoSEQ multiplex PCR. This table has some 71,000 clones, around 80% appearing once. The sample consisted of PBMCs, taken before nivolumab (anti-PD-1) treatment. The receptors here all came from a person aged 40-85 years with oral cavity squamous cell carcinoma.

V and J are TRBV10-2 and TRBJ1-2; a weak D match, TRBD1 (6 bases). V was cut by 4 bases and J by 5 bases, with 11 bases left in between. This CDR3 has 13 residues. Germline-derived CDR1 and CDR2 are WSHSY and SAAADI. The CDR3 loop is CASSVRQGYGYTF. The CDR3 coding sequence is TGCGCCAGCAGTGTTCGGCAGGGGTATGGCTACACCTTC.

The genes are TRBV9 and TRBJ2-7, with TRBD2 matching 8 bases. Germline values: CDR1 SGDLS, CDR2 YYNGEE. This CDR3 spans 15 amino acids. V was pared by 4 bases and J by 1 base, with 7 bases of the junction left unmatched. The CDR3 nucleotides read TGTGCCAGCAGCCCACGAGCGGGAGAATCCTACGAGCAGTACTTC. Its protein is CASSPRAGESYEQYF.

This chain connects TRBV5-1 to TRBJ1-2; no clear D. Germline V gene lookup returns CDR1 SGHRS and CDR2 YFSETQ. The CDR3 is made up of 13 amino acids. The V end lost 6 bases, the J end lost 4 bases, and 13 bases lay between the germline ends. The CDR3 reads CASNYDTGYGYTF. In nucleotides, the CDR3 is TGCGCCAGCAACTATGACACCGGCTATGGCTACACCTTC.

DNA of the CDR3: TGTGCCAGCAGCTTATACACCGCGTTTGGGGTCTCTGGCTATGGCTACACCTTC. This gives the protein CASSLYTAFGVSGYGYTF. V and J are TRBV7-6 and TRBJ1-2; D unclear. Trimming cost V 2 bases and J 4 bases, with 23 bases left between them. This CDR3 has 18 amino acids. Germline V gene lookup returns CDR1 SGHVS and CDR2 FNYEAQ.

J is TRBJ2-3 and V is TRBV5-1, with TRBD1 matching over 10 bases. Losses at the gene ends were 3 bases for V and 6 bases for J; bases not matched to a gene: 7. This CDR3 region has 15 residues. Germline values: CDR1 SGHRS, CDR2 YFSETQ. The CDR3 DNA reads as TGCGCCAGCAGCTGGGGGGACAGGGGATACGATACGCAGTATTTT. Residues: CASSWGDRGYDTQYF.

The V gene is TRBV30, the J gene TRBJ2-7; the D gene is possibly TRBD1 (7 bases). The CDR3 loop spans 13 amino acids. CDR1 is GTSNPN and CDR2 is SVGIG in the germline V gene (reference sequence). Trimming stripped 1 base from V and 4 bases from J, with 11 bases between. CDR3 residues: CAWSAGGTYEQYF. For the CDR3, the DNA is TGTGCCTGGAGTGCAGGGGGGACTTACGAGCAGTACTTC. The full variable domain, completed using reference TRBV30 and TRBJ2-7, is SQTIHQWPATLVQPVGSPLSLECTVEGTSNPNLYWYRQAAGRGLQLLFYSVGIGQISSEVPQNLSASRPQDRQFILSSKKLLLSDSGFYLCAWSAGGTYEQYFGPGTRLTVT.